This TCR beta chain was sequenced in a study of blood T cell repertoires in COVID-19. About the research overall: The cDNA or gDNA used as material had been derived from T cells, B-cell-depleted T cells, or PBMCs.

Generated by immunoSEQ multiplex PCR, the TCRdb table keeps only in-frame clones and is missing some. The profile shows about 72,000 clones, 86% of them singletons. Trimming shortened V by 1 base and J by 5 bases, and 11 bases separated the two germline ends. Per germline, CDR1 MNHEY and CDR2 SVGEGT. This CDR3 spans 14 amino acids. The chain links TRBV6-2 or TRBV6-3 to TRBJ1-1, with a possible D match to TRBD1 (5 bases). This sequence originates from a man aged 30 to 39 with acute or convalescent COVID-19. The sample was peripheral blood. The CDR3 bases are TGTGCCAGCAGTTACTGGGGGAGGGGAACTGAAGCTTTCTTT. It yields the protein CASSYWGRGTEAFF.